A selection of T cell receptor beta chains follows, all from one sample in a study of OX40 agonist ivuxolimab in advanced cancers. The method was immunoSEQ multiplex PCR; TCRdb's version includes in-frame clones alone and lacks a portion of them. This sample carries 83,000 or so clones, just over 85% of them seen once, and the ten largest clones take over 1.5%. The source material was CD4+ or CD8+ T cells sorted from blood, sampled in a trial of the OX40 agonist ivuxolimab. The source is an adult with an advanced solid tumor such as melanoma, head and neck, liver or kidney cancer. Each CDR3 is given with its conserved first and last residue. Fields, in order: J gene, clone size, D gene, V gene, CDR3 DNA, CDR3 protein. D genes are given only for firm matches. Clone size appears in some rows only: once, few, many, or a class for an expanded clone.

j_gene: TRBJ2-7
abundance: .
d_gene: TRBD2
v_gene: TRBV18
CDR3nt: TGTGCCAGCTCACCACAGGGGACTAGCGGGGGAAGCTCCTACGAGCAGTACTTC
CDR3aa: CASSPQGTSGGSSYEQYF

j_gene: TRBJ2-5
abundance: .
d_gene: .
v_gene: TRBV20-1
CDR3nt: TGCAGTGCTCCGTCATGGGAGACCCAGTACTTC
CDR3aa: CSAPSWETQYF

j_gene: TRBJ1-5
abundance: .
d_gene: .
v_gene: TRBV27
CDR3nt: TGTGCCAGCAGGGGCACGGGGGGGGGTTTCAATCAGCCCCAGCATTTT
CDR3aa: CASRGTGGGFNQPQHF

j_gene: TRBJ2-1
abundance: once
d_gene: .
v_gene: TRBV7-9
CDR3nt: TGTGCCAGCAGCCGGACGTCCGAAGAGCAGTTCTTC
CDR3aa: CASSRTSEEQFF

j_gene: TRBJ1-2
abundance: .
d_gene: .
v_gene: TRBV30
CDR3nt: TGTCTTGTTGGGCGGAACTATGGCTACACCTTC
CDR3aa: CLVGRNYGYTF

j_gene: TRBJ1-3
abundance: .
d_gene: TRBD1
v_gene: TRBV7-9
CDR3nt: TGTGCCAGCAGCACAACGATCCGGGACAGCCTACGGGGCACCATATATTTT
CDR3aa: CASSTTIRDSLRGTIYF

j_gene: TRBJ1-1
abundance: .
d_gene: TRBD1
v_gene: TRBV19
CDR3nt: TGTGCCAGTAGTATTAGGGAGAAGGGGGCCCTGAACACTGAAGCTTTCTTT
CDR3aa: CASSIREKGALNTEAFF

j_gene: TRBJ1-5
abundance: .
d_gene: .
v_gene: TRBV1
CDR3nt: TGCACCAGCAGCCAGGGGGGAAATCAGCCCCAGCATTTT
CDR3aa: CTSSQGGNQPQHF

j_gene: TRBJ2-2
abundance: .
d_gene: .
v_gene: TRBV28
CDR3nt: TGTGCCAGCAGTTTGACCGGGGAGCTGTTTTTT
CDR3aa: CASSLTGELFF

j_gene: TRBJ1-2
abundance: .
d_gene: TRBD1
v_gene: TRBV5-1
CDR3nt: TGCGCCAGCAGCTTGGGTTCCACCAGCGCAGGGGGGTACTATGGCTACACCTTC
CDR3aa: CASSLGSTSAGGYYGYTF

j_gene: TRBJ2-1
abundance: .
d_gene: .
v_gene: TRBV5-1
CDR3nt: TGCGCCAGCAGCTTGGAGGGTCGTGCCTACAATGAGCAGTTCTTC
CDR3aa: CASSLEGRAYNEQFF

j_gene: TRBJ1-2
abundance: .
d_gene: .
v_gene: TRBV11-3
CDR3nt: TGTGCCAGCAGCCCGACAGAGCTATATGGCTACACCTTC
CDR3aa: CASSPTELYGYTF

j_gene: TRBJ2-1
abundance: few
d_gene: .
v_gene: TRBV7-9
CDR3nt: TGTGCCAGCAGCCCCCCAGGGGTAAGCTCCTACAATGAGCAGTTCTTC
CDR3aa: CASSPPGVSSYNEQFF

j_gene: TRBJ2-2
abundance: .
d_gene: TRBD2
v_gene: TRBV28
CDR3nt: TGTGCCAGCAGTTTATGGAGACTAGCGGGAGGTCCCGGGGAGCTGTTTTTT
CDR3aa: CASSLWRLAGGPGELFF

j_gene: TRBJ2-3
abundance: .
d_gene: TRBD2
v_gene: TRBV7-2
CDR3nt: TGTGCCAGCAGCTTCCGCACTAGCGGGAAGACAGATACGCAGTATTTT
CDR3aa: CASSFRTSGKTDTQYF

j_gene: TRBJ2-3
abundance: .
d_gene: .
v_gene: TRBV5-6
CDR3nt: TGTGCCAGCAGCTGGGGGGGAGGGGGGAGCCCCGATACGCAGTATTTT
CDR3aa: CASSWGGGGSPDTQYF

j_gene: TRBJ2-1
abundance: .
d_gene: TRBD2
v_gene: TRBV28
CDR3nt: TGTGCCAGCAGTTTAGCTTCTAGCGGGAGTTACAATGAGCAGTTCTTC
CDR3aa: CASSLASSGSYNEQFF

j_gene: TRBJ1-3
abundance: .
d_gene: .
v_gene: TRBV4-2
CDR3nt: TGTGCCAGCAGCCAAAAGCCCGACGGCTCTGGAAACACCATATATTTT
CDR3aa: CASSQKPDGSGNTIYF

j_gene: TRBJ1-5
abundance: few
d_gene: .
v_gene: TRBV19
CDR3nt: TGTGCCAGTAGCCGACAGATCAATCAGCCCCAGCATTTT
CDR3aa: CASSRQINQPQHF

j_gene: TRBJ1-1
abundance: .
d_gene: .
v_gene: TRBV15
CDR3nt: TGTGCCACCAGCAGAGATGAAGGGCAGGCAGACAAAGCTTTCTTT
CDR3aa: CATSRDEGQADKAFF

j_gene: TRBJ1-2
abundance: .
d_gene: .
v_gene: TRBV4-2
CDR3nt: TGTGCCAGCAGCCAAGGTGTTGACCGTGCTGTGGGCTACACCTTC
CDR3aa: CASSQGVDRAVGYTF

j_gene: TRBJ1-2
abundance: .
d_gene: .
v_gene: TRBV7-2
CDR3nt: TGTGCCAGCAGCCCCCTCATTTATGGCTACACCTTC
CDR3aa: CASSPLIYGYTF

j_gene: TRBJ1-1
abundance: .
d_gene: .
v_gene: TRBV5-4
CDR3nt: TGTGCCAGCAGCTTGCCTGGGAGGGACACTGAAGCTTTCTTT
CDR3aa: CASSLPGRDTEAFF

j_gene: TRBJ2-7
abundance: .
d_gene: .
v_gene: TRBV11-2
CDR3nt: TGTGCCAGCAGCCCGGGGCATTCCTCCTACGAGCAGTACTTC
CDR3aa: CASSPGHSSYEQYF

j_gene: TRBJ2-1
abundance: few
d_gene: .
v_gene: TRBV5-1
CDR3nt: TGCGCCAGCAGCTCGGGGTGGGGCGGGCCTAGGGGCAATGAGCAGTTCTTC
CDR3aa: CASSSGWGGPRGNEQFF

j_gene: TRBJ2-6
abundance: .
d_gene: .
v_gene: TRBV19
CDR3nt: TGTGCCAGTAGTGGGCCACAGGGAGCTGGGGCCAACGTCCTGACTTTC
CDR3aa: CASSGPQGAGANVLTF

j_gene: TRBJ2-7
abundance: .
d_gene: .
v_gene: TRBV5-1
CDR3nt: TGCGCCAGCAGCCCGCCTAGCGGGCAGGGGGCCTACGAGCAGTACTTC
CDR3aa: CASSPPSGQGAYEQYF

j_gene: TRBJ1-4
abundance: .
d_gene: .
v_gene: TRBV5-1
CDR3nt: TGCGCCAGCAGCCTCGGAGTCGGTCTCGAAAAACTGTTTTTT
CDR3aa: CASSLGVGLEKLFF

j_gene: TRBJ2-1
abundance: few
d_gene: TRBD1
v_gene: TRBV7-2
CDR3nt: TGTGCCAGCAGCTTAAGGGACAGGGGATCCTACAATGAGCAGTTCTTC
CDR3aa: CASSLRDRGSYNEQFF

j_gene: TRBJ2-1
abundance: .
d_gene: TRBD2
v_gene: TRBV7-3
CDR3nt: TGTGCCAGCAGCTTAAAGGGCCCGCTAGCGGGAGGGTACAATGAGCAGTTCTTC
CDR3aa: CASSLKGPLAGGYNEQFF

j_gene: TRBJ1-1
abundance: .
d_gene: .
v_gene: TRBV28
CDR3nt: TGTGCCAGCAGGCTGACGAACACTGAAGCTTTCTTT
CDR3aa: CASRLTNTEAFF

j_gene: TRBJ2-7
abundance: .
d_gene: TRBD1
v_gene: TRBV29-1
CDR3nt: TGCAGCGTTGATGGAGTCAGGGGGCTTTACGAGCAGTACTTC
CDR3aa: CSVDGVRGLYEQYF

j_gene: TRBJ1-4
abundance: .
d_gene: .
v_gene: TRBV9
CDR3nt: TGTGCCAGCAGCCCCCGGGACGGACCTAATGAAAAACTGTTTTTT
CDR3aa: CASSPRDGPNEKLFF

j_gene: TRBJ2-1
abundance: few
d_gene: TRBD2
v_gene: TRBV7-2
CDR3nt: TGTGCCAGCAGCTACCTAGCGGGAGCGACGAATGAGCAGTTCTTC
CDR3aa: CASSYLAGATNEQFF

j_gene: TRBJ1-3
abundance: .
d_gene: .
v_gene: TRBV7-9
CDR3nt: TGTGCCAGCAGCTTAAGTAACTCTGGAAACACCATATATTTT
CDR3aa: CASSLSNSGNTIYF

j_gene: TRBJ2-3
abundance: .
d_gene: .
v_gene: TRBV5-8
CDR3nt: TGTGCCAGCAGCTTGCGAGGTCCAGATACGCAGTATTTT
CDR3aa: CASSLRGPDTQYF

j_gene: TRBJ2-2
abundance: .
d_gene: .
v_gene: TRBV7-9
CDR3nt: TGTGCCAGCAGCCTGCACGCGAACACCGGGGAGCTGTTTTTT
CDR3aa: CASSLHANTGELFF

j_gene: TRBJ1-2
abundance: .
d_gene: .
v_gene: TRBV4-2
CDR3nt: TGTGCCAGCAGCCAAGATCTATCGGGGGCGGGGGGCTACACCTTC
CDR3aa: CASSQDLSGAGGYTF

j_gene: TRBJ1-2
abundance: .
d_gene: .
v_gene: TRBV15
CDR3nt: TGTGCCACCTCTATTGACAGATCCCATGGCTACACCTTC
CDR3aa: CATSIDRSHGYTF

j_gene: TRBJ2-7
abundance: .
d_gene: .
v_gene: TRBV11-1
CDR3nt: TGTGCCACCAGCGACAGGACGGGTATATACGAGCAGTACTTC
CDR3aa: CATSDRTGIYEQYF

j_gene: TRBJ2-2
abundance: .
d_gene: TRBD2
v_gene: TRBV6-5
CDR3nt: TGTGCCAGCAGTTGGGATAGCGGGAGGGCCCCCGGGGAGCTGTTTTTT
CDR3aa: CASSWDSGRAPGELFF

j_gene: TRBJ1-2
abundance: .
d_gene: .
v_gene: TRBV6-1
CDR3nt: TGTGCCAGCAGTGTGGCCGGGTTTAACTATGGCTACACCTTC
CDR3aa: CASSVAGFNYGYTF

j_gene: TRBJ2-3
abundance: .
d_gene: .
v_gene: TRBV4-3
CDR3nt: TGCGCCAGCAGCCAAGAAAAAATTCCGGCGGGGTTATGGGCCGATACGCAGTATTTT
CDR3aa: CASSQEKIPAGLWADTQYF

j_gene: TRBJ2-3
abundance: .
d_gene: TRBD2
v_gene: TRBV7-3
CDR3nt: TGTGCCAGCAGTTCAGACTCTAGCGGTAGCACAGATACGCAGTATTTT
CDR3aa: CASSSDSSGSTDTQYF

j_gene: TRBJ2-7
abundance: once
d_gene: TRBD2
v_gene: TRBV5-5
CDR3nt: TGTGCCAGCAGCCACGGACTAGCGGGAGCCATTTCCTACGAGCAGTACTTC
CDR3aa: CASSHGLAGAISYEQYF

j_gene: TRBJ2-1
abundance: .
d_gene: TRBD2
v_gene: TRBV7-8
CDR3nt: TGTGCCAGCAGCAATACCGCCGGGACTAGCGGGGCTGAGCAGTTCTTC
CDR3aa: CASSNTAGTSGAEQFF